Each of the 12 T cell receptor beta chains below was sequenced from the same sample in a study of spatial heterogeneity in lung cancer. Study-wide points: Counts of expanded alpha and beta TCRs within tumors tracked the tumor nonsynonymous mutation count.

No antigen has been assigned to these receptors. Time point here: sample taken at primary tumor resection. A single record per CDR3 protein comes from TCRdb applying MiXCR to the 5' RACE reads. The sample consists of around 20,000 distinct CDR3 sequences, 9.5% to 10% of them appearing once. This specimen consisted of lung tumor tissue, obtained at surgery. The receptor source for this set is a female donor with early-stage non-small cell lung cancer.

To note about this clonotype: This beta chain lies outside the target of a library built for alpha chains; its clone size means little. The chain couples TRBV29-1 to TRBJ1-2; D unresolved. The CDR3 extends over 13 amino acids. Germline V gene lookup returns CDR1 SQVTM and CDR2 ANQGSEA. V gave up 1 base and J gave up 4 bases, with 10 bases separating them. The CDR3 spells CSVEAARGYGYTF. DNA for the CDR3: TGCAGCGTTGAAGCTGCTCGTGGCTATGGCTACACCTTC.

At least ten counts were recorded for this clonotype. This beta chain is a stray sequence in a library constructed for alpha chains; its clone size is not meaningful. The rearrangement links TRBV19 to TRBJ1-5; D is possibly TRBD1 (5 bases). V was cut by 4 bases and J by 0 bases, with 13 bases left in between. Germline V CDR1 and CDR2: LNHDA, SQIVND (reference sequence). This CDR3 contains 16 residues. This chain's CDR3 is CASSTFRGVSNQPQHF. For the CDR3, the DNA is TGTGCCAGTAGTACCTTCCGGGGGGTTAGCAATCAGCCCCAGCATTTT.

Turning to this clonotype: In a library made to pick up alpha chains, this beta chain is a stray read with a size that means little. The V and J genes are TRBV27 and TRBJ1-6; no firm D call. The germline V and J ends were trimmed by 6 bases and 14 bases, with 14 bases remaining between them. Germline CDR1 MNHEY, CDR2 SMNVEV (reference sequence). CDR3 length: 12 amino acids. The chain's CDR3 is CASSTTRVTLHF. CDR3 DNA: TGTGCCAGCAGCACTACACGGGTCACCCTCCACTTT.

This clonotype was detected ten times or more. This beta chain is a stray sequence in a library constructed for alpha chains; its clone size is not meaningful. The chain is built from TRBV7-2 and TRBJ1-4; D is possibly TRBD1 (6 bases). V shed 1 base and J shed 7 bases, with 13 bases lying between them. The CDR3 loop spans 15 amino acids. Germline V gene data show CDR1 as SGHTA and CDR2 as FQGNSA. The CDR3 nucleotides are TGTGCCAGCAGCTTAGGAGCCGGGGGCAGTGAAAAACTGTTTTTT. It yields the protein CASSLGAGGSEKLFF.

This clonotype was picked up a small number of times. Because this beta chain is a stray read in a library intended to capture alpha chains, its abundance should not be given much weight. V gene TRBV7-2 combines with J gene TRBJ2-5; unclear D gene. This CDR3 is 14 amino acids long. CDR1 is SGHTA, CDR2 FQGNSA, per germline. V was pared by 5 bases and J by 4 bases, with 14 bases between. This CDR3 is CASSRLVAGETQYF. DNA for the CDR3: TGTGCCAGCAGCCGTCTGGTAGCCGGAGAGACCCAGTACTTC.

There are many counts of this clonotype. This beta chain is an off-target read within a library intended for alpha chains, so its frequency means little. This rearrangement joins TRBV28 to TRBJ2-4, with TRBD1 identical over 9 bases. The J segment lost 6 bases and the V segment lost 5 bases, leaving 11 bases of the junction unmatched. The CDR3 contains 16 residues. The V gene's germline CDR1 is MDHEN and CDR2 SYDVKM. The CDR3 nucleotides read TGTGCCAGCAGTACACAGGGGGCGGAAGGTGTAAACATTCAGTACTTC. This translates into CASSTQGAEGVNIQYF. The full variable domain, in which reference TRBV28 and TRBJ2-4 provide the parts outside the CDR3, is DVKVTQSSRYLVKRTGEKVFLECVQDMDHENMFWYRQDPGLGLRLIYFSYDVKMKEKGDIPEGYSVSREKKERFSLILESASTNQTSMYLCASSTQGAEGVNIQYFGAGTRLSVL.

In its sample, this clonotype was seen a few times. This beta chain is off target for a library built for alpha chains, so its abundance means little. The rearrangement links TRBV3-1 to TRBJ1-1; D uncertain. CDR3 length: 14 amino acids. From germline, CDR1 is LGHDT and CDR2 YNNKEL (reference sequence). The V end lost 0 bases, the J end lost 6 bases, and 11 bases lay between the germline ends. This CDR3 reads CASSQDFPIPEAFF. The CDR3 bases are TGTGCCAGCAGCCAAGATTTTCCGATCCCTGAAGCTTTCTTT.

In regard to this clonotype: Found in a library prepared for alpha chains, this beta chain is an off-target read, and its abundance has little meaning. This sequence joins TRBV18 and TRBJ2-2, with a weak D call TRBD1 (6 bases). Germline CDR1 is KGHSH and CDR2 is LQKENI. The germline V and J ends were trimmed by 3 bases and 5 bases, with 13 bases remaining between them. This CDR3 region has 15 residues. CDR3 loop: CASSPATTGTGELFF. Here the CDR3 DNA reads TGTGCCAGCTCACCCGCAACCACAGGGACCGGGGAGCTGTTTTTT.

A note on this clonotype: This beta chain is off target for a library built for alpha chains, so its abundance means little. The V and J genes are TRBV30 and TRBJ2-3; perhaps D is TRBD1 or TRBD2 (5 bases each). V was trimmed by 2 bases and J by 10 bases, leaving 19 bases between them. Germline V lookup: CDR1 GTSNPN, CDR2 SVGIG (reference sequence). CDR3 length: 14 residues. Written as DNA, the CDR3 is TGTGCCTGGAGTAAGACCGGGACCGACTACGCGCAGTATTTT. The encoded protein is CAWSKTGTDYAQYF.

With regard to this clonotype: This beta chain represents an off-target read in a library built for alpha chains; its size is of limited meaning. This rearrangement joins TRBV7-3 to TRBJ1-2; weak D call: TRBD1 (5 bases). V lost 2 bases and J 7 bases, leaving 14 bases between the germline ends. This CDR3 region has 14 residues. Germline V lookup: CDR1 SGHTA, CDR2 FQGTGA. CDR3 nucleotide sequence: TGTGCCAGCAGCTTAGAAGGGGCGCCGGGTGGCTACACCTTC. It is translated as CASSLEGAPGGYTF.

About this clonotype itself: Found in a library prepared for alpha chains, this beta chain is an off-target read, and its abundance has little meaning. The chain combines TRBV10-3 with TRBJ1-2, with no clear D. Trimming removed 2 bases from V and 3 bases from J, with 7 bases in between. The CDR3 extends over 13 amino acids. From germline, CDR1 is ENHRY and CDR2 SYGVKD. The DNA of the CDR3 is TGTGCCATCAGTGAGAGGGCGGACTATGGCTACACCTTC. This gives the protein CAISERADYGYTF.

On this clonotype itself: This beta chain represents an off-target read in a library built for alpha chains; its size is of limited meaning. V is TRBV5-1 and J is TRBJ2-2; D is possibly TRBD1 or TRBD2 (6 bases each). This CDR3 is built from 16 residues. V lost 1 base and J 0 bases, leaving 10 bases between the germline ends. CDR1 is SGHRS and CDR2 is YFSETQ in the germline V gene. This CDR3 reads CASSLRGDPNTGELFF. Here the CDR3 DNA reads TGCGCCAGCAGCTTGAGGGGGGACCCGAACACCGGGGAGCTGTTTTTT. Supplemented by reference TRBV5-1 and TRBJ2-2, the full variable domain reads KAGVTQTPRYLIKTRGQQVTLSCSPISGHRSVSWYQQTPGQGLQFLFEYFSETQRNKGNFPGRFSGRQFSNSRSEMNVSTLELGDSALYLCASSLRGDPNTGELFFGEGSRLTVL.